The TCR beta chain described here comes from a study of blood T cells in healthy people across ages. Study-level findings and limits: Because donor CMV status was unknown, expanded clonotype changes were possibly confounded.

As for this clonotype: Its target is unknown. Mismatch with germline at one junction end may stem from a read error.

The CDR3 is made up of 15 amino acids. Germline V lookup: CDR1 DFQATT, CDR2 SNEGSKA (reference sequence). PCR was performed a second time for about 7 to 11 cycles using a sample-barcoded 5' primer and a J-beta primer mix. Every cDNA was tagged by a template-switch adaptor with 12 random nucleotides. MiXCR, run by TCRdb on the 5' RACE reads, gives a single entry per CDR3 protein. Here the sample spans 850,000 to 1,300,000 distinct CDR3 sequences, 45% being singletons. Sequences were obtained from blood. This sequence was found in a woman aged 60-70 years in good health. The chain employs TRBV20-1 and TRBJ2-1, with 8 nucleotides matching TRBD2. CDR3 amino acids: CSARAGTSSYNEQFF. The CDR3 DNA follows: TGTAGTGCTAGAGCCGGGACTAGCTCCTACAATGAGCAGTTCTTC.